Listed here are 3 T cell receptor beta chains from one sample, sequenced in a study of blood T cell repertoires in COVID-19 (TCRdb year 2020). Libraries were constructed by the immunoSEQ multiplex PCR assay. TCRdb mirrors the immuneACCESS table, restricted to in-frame sequences. Some clones are absent from its copies; in checked studies, under half trace to an unresolved V gene, and the reason for the others is unknown. For this sample there are about 130,000 clones; around 74% appear just once. Clones ranked in the top ten supply roughly 5.5% of the sample. The specimen sequenced was peripheral blood. All receptors come from a man aged 55 to 69 with acute or convalescent COVID-19.

CDR3 loop: CATSDRGQGNYGYTF. The DNA for the CDR3 is TGTGCCACCAGTGACCGGGGACAGGGTAACTATGGCTACACCTTC. The gene calls are TRBV24-1 and TRBJ1-2, with TRBD1 matching 9 bases. This CDR3 comprises 15 residues. From germline, CDR1 is KGHDR and CDR2 SFDVKD. The J segment lost 1 base and the V segment lost 4 bases, leaving 3 bases of the junction unmatched.

Only a few counts were recorded for this clone. The V and J genes are TRBV27 and TRBJ2-1, with 9 bases identical to TRBD1. V lost 6 bases and J lost 15; bases outside the gene matches: 9. Germline V gives CDR1 MNHEY, CDR2 SMNVEV (reference sequence). The CDR3 totals 12 residues. This CDR3 is CASRETGGVRFF. The DNA of the CDR3 is TGTGCCAGCAGGGAGACAGGGGGAGTTCGGTTCTTC.

The chain has TRBV5-1 and TRBJ2-5, with 9 bases lining up with TRBD1. The CDR3 loop spans 16 amino acids. Trimming cost V 4 bases and J 2 bases; bases outside gene matches: 9. Per the germline V gene, CDR1 is SGHRS and CDR2 is YFSETQ. The CDR3: CASSPGQGKGQETQYF. DNA of the CDR3: TGCGCCAGCAGCCCTGGACAGGGGAAGGGACAAGAGACCCAGTACTTC.